This T cell receptor beta chain was documented in a study of technical replicates of blood from a handful of donors. This clone was seen once. The assay was immunoSEQ multiplex PCR, and TCRdb's table has in-frame clones only and misses some. The table lists tens of thousands of clones, about 90% of them singletons. Looked up from germline, CDR1 is MNHEY and CDR2 is SMNVEV (reference sequence). This CDR3 is 15 amino acids long. The V and J ends lost 7 bases and 7 bases, in that order; junction bases with no gene match: 10. This TCR was recovered from a human donor in good health. Some clones in this sample may be carry-over from other donors' samples. The chain combines TRBV27 with TRBJ2-1; TRBD1 matches at 10 bases. What was sequenced was PBMCs. In nucleotides, the CDR3 is TGTGCCAGCACCACTGTCGGGACAGGGGTAAATGAGCAGTTCTTC. Translated: CASTTVGTGVNEQFF.